This TCR beta chain was captured in a study of identifying expanded T cells in peripheral blood. Method: immunoSEQ multiplex PCR; TCRdb's copy keeps in-frame clones and lacks some. The data contain more than 70,000 clones, approximately 86% of them singletons. The germline V gene encodes CDR1 MNHEY and CDR2 SVGAGI. J lost 5 bases, V lost 6 bases, and 4 bases had no gene match. The CDR3 contains 13 residues. The V call is TRBV6-5, the J call TRBJ1-5; TRBD1 agrees at 7 bases. The receptor was derived from a person between 18 and 75 years old in good health. The sequenced sample consisted of blood. The CDR3 region has the DNA TGTGCCAGCAGCCGACAGGGTGATCAGCCCCAGCATTTT. It is translated as CASSRQGDQPQHF.